Shown below are 11 T cell receptor beta chains from a single sample sequenced in a study of tissue T cells after allogeneic stem cell transplantation. TCRdb's copy holds only in-frame clones and misses some; the assay was immunoSEQ multiplex PCR. In the table there are approximately 45,000 clones, approximately 70% of which are singletons. Sequenced: sorted cells pooled from one or two spleens. The receptor set was obtained from a pool of C57BL/6 mice in good health.

With respect to this clone: Mouse gene names apply. The read terminates 1 residue before the CDR3 end, so the remaining end is supplied by the germline J gene. The chain links TRBV13-1 to TRBJ2-7; 11 nucleotides align to TRBD2. V shed 4 bases, J shed 7 bases, and the junction held 4 bases outside the gene matches. This CDR3 has 13 residues. From germline, CDR1 is NSHNY and CDR2 SYGAGN. The CDR3 is CASSRLGGREQYF. CDR3 bases read: TGTGCCAGCAGTCGACTGGGGGGGAGGGAACAGTAC.

In the case of this clone: Gene and germline names: mouse. The CDR3 end lies 1 residue beyond the end of the read and is filled in from the germline J gene. The rearrangement uses TRBV13-1 and TRBJ2-3, with D maybe TRBD1 (5 bases). Trimming left V 6 bases short and J 3 bases short, with 14 bases between. The CDR3 spans 14 residues. Germline values: CDR1 NSHNY, CDR2 SYGAGN. The sequenced CDR3 bases are TGTGCCAGCACCCCGACAGTCTCGGCAGAAACGCTGTAT. It yields the protein CASTPTVSAETLY. The full CDR3 sequence reads CASTPTVSAETLYF.

About this clone: The gene names given are mouse names. The read gets to within 1 residue of the CDR3 end, and the germline J gene fills in the rest. The V call is TRBV3, the J call TRBJ2-7, with TRBD2 matching over 11 bases. V was clipped by 1 base and J by 7 bases; unmatched bases: 3. CDR1 is SNHLY, CDR2 FYNGKV, per germline (reference sequence). CDR3 size: 14 residues. The CDR3 here is CASSLGLGGGEQYF. CDR3 DNA, as far as it was read: TGTGCCAGCAGCTTAGGACTGGGGGGGGGCGAACAGTAC.

This clone was seen a handful of times. Gene names are mouse gene names. The read stops 1 residue short of the end of the CDR3; the missing end is completed from the germline J gene. The V call is TRBV26, the J call TRBJ1-4; 7 bases are shared with TRBD1. Germline values: CDR1 KGHPV, CDR2 FQNQEV (reference sequence). The CDR3 totals 15 residues. V shed 3 bases and J 7 bases; nucleotides not matched to a gene: 8. The part of the CDR3 DNA that was read is TGTGCCAGCAGTCTCTTGACAGGGAGGAGCGAAAGATTATTT. It yields the protein CASSLLTGRSERLF. The whole CDR3 is CASSLLTGRSERLFF.

Of note for this clone: The genes and germline here are from mouse. The CDR3 here is CASSLDPGTGQLYF. The CDR3 bases that were read are TGTGCAAGCAGCTTAGATCCGGGGACCGGGCAGCTCTAC. J is TRBJ2-2 and V is TRBV16; D is ambiguous. The observed sequence ends 1 residue before the CDR3 terminus, with the missing tail filled in from the germline J gene. Trimming took 0 bases from V and 5 from J, leaving 7 bases between them. Germline V gene data show CDR1 as SGHSA and CDR2 as FRNQAP. The CDR3 extends over 14 amino acids.

Comments on this clone: Each gene name is a mouse one. Read data end 1 residue before the CDR3 end; the end is taken from the germline J gene. The rearrangement uses TRBV13-2 and TRBJ1-4; perhaps TRBD1 as D (5 bases). Germline CDR1 NNHNN, CDR2 SYGAGS (reference sequence). This CDR3 has 14 residues. Trimming removed 1 base from V and 2 bases from J, with 6 bases in between. The sequenced CDR3 bases are TGTGCCAGCGGTGATCAGGGATCCAACGAAAGATTATTT. The encoded protein is CASGDQGSNERLF. In full, the CDR3 is CASGDQGSNERLFF.

In regard to this clone: These gene names are mouse names. The read halts 1 residue ahead of the CDR3 end, with the missing end drawn from the germline J gene. V is TRBV13-2 and J is TRBJ2-7, with TRBD1 matching 7 bases. Germline V lookup: CDR1 NNHNN, CDR2 SYGAGS (reference sequence). The V gene end was trimmed by 2 bases and the J gene end by 0 bases; junction bases not matched to a gene: 5. The CDR3 sequence is 15 residues long. The covered CDR3 bases are TGTGCCAGCGGTGAGTTCCGGGACAGCTCCTATGAACAGTAC. This sequence encodes CASGEFRDSSYEQY. The full CDR3 reads CASGEFRDSSYEQYF.

Worth noting for this clone: Mouse germline and gene names are used. Coverage ceases 1 residue before the CDR3 finishes, and the germline J gene fills in the end. The chain joins TRBV31 to TRBJ2-3; D uncertain. Germline V gene sequence: CDR1 GKSSPN, CDR2 SITVG. CDR3 size: 12 residues. The ends were cut back, 4 bases at V and 0 bases at J, with 5 bases in the middle. This CDR3 is CAWKDSAETLYF. The part of the CDR3 DNA that was read is TGTGCCTGGAAGGACAGTGCAGAAACGCTGTAT.

For this clone: Gene names are the mouse ones. Read coverage stops 1 residue before the CDR3 terminus; the germline J gene supplies the remainder. J is TRBJ1-2 and V is TRBV19; D unresolved. With 5 bases removed from V and 0 bases from J, the gap between germline ends came to 8 bases. The germline CDR1 and CDR2 sequences are FNHDT and SITEND (reference sequence). CDR3 size: 13 residues. The CDR3 reads CASSHTTNSDYTF. The sequenced part of the CDR3 DNA is TGTGCCAGCAGCCATACAACAAACTCCGACTACACC.

A remark on this clone: All gene names here are mouse names. The read stops 1 residue short of the end of the CDR3; the missing end is completed from the germline J gene. Different DNA sequences within this sample yield the same CDR3. The rearrangement links TRBV4 to TRBJ2-5; 9 bases are shared with TRBD2. The CDR3 extends over 14 amino acids. J lost 2 bases, V lost 4 bases, and 1 base had no gene match. Germline V gene lookup returns CDR1 LGHDT and CDR2 YNNKQL (reference sequence). The CDR3 protein is CASSLGGRQDTQYF. The sequenced CDR3 bases are TGTGCCAGCAGCTTGGGGGGGCGCCAAGACACCCAGTAC.

Regarding this clone: Gene names denote mouse genes. The read halts 1 residue ahead of the CDR3 end, with the missing end drawn from the germline J gene. The chain links TRBV2 to TRBJ2-4; a possible D gene is TRBD1 (5 bases). CDR3 length: 14 amino acids. In germline, CDR1 is LGHNA, CDR2 YSYQKL. Trimming took off 2 bases at V and 1 base at J, with 7 bases between the two ends. This CDR3 reads CASSQQGGQNTLYF. The part of the CDR3 DNA that was read is TGTGCCAGCAGCCAACAGGGAGGTCAAAACACCTTGTAC.